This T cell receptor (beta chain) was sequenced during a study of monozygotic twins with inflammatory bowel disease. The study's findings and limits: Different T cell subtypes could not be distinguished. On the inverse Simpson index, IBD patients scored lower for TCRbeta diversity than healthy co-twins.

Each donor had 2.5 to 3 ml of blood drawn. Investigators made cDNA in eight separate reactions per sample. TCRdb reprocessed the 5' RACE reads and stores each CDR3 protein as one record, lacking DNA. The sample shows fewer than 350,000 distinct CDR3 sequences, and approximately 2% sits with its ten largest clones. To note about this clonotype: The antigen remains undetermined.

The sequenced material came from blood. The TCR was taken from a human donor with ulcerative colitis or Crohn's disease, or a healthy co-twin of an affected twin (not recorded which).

Here the CDR3 reads CASSLVPNQPQHF. The V call is TRBV5-1, the J call TRBJ1-5. This CDR3 contains 13 residues. Germline V gene lookup returns CDR1 SGHRS and CDR2 YFSETQ.